This T cell receptor beta chain stems from a study of blood T cell repertoires in COVID-19. About the study: The study drew acute and convalescent COVID-19 samples from the United States, Italy and Spain. T cells, B-cell-depleted T cells, or PBMCs provided the cDNA or gDNA that served as material.

Authors' processing steps: Amplification from reference gene primers served as the basis for estimated nucleated cell counts. Method: immunoSEQ multiplex PCR; TCRdb's copy keeps in-frame clones and lacks some. V, J and clone size are taken as reported in that table, and D and trimming were inferred from the DNA itself. The sample holds about 110,000 clones; over 65% are singletons and the top ten take 1.8%. This TCR was sampled from a woman in her thirties or forties with acute or convalescent COVID-19. Sequences were obtained from peripheral blood.

The DNA of the CDR3 is TGTGCCAGCAGCCTACAGGGTTCAGCTGGTGAGCAGTTCTTC. Translated, it gives CASSLQGSAGEQFF. This rearrangement joins TRBV14 to TRBJ2-1; tentative D call: TRBD1 (6 bases). V lost 4 bases and J lost 9, with 16 bases in between. The CDR3 is made up of 14 amino acids. Germline values: CDR1 SGHDN, CDR2 FVKESK.